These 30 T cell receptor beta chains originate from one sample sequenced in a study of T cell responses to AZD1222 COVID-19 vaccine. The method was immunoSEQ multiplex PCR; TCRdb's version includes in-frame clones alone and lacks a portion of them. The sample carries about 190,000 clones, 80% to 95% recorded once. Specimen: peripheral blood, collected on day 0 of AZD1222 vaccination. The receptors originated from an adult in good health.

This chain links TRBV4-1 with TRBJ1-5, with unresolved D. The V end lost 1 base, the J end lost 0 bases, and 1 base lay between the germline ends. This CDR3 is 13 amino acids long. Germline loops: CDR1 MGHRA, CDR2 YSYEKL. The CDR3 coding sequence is TGCGCCAGCAGCCAAGGTAGCAATCAGCCCCAGCATTTT. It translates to CASSQGSNQPQHF.

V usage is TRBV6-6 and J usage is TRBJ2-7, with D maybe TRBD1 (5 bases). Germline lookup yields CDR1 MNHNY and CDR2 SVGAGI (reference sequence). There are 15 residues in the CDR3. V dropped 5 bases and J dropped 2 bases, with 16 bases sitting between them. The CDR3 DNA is TGTGCCAGCAGTCCTAGGGGCCGGAAGACCTACGAGCAGTACTTC. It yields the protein CASSPRGRKTYEQYF.

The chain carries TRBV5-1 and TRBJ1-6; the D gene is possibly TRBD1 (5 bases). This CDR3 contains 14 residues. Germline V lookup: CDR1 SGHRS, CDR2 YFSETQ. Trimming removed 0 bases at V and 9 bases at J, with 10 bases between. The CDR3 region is CASSLEQGGSPLHF. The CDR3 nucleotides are TGCGCCAGCAGCTTGGAGCAGGGCGGTTCACCCCTCCACTTT.

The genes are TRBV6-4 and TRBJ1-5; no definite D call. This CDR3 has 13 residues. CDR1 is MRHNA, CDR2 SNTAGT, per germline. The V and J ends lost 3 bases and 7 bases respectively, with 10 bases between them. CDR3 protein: CASSEGAGQPQHF. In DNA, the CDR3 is TGTGCCAGCAGTGAGGGAGCCGGACAGCCCCAGCATTTT.

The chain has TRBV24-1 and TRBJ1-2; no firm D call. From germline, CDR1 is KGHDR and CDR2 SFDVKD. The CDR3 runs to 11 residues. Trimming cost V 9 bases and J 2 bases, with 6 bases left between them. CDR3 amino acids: CATSQNYGYTF. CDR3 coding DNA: TGTGCCACCTCACAGAACTATGGCTACACCTTC.

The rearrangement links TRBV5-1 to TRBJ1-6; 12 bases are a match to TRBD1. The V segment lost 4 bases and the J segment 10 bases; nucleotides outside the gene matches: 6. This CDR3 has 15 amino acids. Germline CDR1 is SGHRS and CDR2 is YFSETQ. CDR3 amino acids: CASSAGTGGDSPLHF. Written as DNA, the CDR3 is TGCGCCAGCAGCGCCGGGACAGGGGGCGACTCACCCCTCCACTTT.

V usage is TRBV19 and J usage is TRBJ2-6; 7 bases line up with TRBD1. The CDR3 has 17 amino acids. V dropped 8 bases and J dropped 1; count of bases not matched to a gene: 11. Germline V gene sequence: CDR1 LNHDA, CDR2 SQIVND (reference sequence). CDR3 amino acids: CASRFTGTASGANVLTF. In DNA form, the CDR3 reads TGTGCCAGTCGATTCACCGGGACAGCGTCTGGGGCCAACGTCCTGACTTTC.

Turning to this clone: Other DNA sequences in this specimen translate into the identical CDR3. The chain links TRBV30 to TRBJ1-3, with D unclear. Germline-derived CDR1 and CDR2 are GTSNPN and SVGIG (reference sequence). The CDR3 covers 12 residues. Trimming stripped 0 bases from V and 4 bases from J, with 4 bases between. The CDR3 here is CAWSVRGNTIYF. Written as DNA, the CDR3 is TGTGCCTGGAGTGTCCGGGGAAACACCATATATTTT. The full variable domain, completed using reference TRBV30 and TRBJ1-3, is SQTIHQWPATLVQPVGSPLSLECTVEGTSNPNLYWYRQAAGRGLQLLFYSVGIGQISSEVPQNLSASRPQDRQFILSSKKLLLSDSGFYLCAWSVRGNTIYFGEGSWLTVV.

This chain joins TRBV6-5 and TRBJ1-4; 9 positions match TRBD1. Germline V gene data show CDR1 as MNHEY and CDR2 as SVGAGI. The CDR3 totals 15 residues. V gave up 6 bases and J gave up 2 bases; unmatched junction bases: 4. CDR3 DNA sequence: TGTGCCAGCAGACCTGGACAGGGGACTAATGAAAAACTGTTTTTT. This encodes CASRPGQGTNEKLFF.

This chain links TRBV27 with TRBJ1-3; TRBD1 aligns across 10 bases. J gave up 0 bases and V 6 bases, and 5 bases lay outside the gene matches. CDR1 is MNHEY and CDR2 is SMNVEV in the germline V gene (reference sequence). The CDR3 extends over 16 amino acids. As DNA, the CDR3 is TGTGCCAGCAGCTCGGACAGGGGGATCTCTGGAAACACCATATATTTT. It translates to CASSSDRGISGNTIYF.

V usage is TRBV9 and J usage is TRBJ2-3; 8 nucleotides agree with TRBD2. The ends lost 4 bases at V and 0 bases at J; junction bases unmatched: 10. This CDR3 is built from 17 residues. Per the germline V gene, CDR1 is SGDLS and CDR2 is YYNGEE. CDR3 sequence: CASSFPPGGISTDTQYF. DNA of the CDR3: TGTGCCAGCAGCTTCCCCCCGGGGGGGATTAGCACAGATACGCAGTATTTT.

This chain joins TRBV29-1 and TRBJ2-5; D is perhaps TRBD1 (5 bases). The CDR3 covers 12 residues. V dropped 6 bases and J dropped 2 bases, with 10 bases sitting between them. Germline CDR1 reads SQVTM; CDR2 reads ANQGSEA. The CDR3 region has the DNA TGCAGCGTCAAGACAGATCAAGAGACCCAGTACTTC. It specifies CSVKTDQETQYF. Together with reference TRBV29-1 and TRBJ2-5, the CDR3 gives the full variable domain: SAVISQKPSRDICQRGTSLTIQCQVDSQVTMMFWYRQQPGQSLTLIATANQGSEATYESGFVIDKFPISRPNLTFSTLTVSNMSPEDSSIYLCSVKTDQETQYFGPGTRLLVL.

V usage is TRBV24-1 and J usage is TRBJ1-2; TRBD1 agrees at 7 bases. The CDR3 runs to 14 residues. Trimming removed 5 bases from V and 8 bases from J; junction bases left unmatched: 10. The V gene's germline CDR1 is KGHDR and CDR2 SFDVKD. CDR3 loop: CATSGGQAPEGYTF. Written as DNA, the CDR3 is TGTGCCACCAGTGGCGGACAGGCCCCGGAGGGCTACACCTTC.

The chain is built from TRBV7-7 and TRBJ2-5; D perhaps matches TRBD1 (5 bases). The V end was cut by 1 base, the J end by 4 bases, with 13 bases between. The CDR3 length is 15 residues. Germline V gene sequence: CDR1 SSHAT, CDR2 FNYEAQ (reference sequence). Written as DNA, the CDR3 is TGTGCCAGCAGCTTAGGGCCCCAAAGGGGAGAGACCCAGTACTTC. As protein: CASSLGPQRGETQYF.

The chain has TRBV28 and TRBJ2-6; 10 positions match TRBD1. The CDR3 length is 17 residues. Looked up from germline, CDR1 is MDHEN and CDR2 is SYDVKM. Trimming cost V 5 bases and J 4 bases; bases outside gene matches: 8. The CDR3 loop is CASSRAGTGDGANVLTF. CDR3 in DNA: TGTGCCAGCAGTCGTGCCGGGACAGGGGACGGGGCCAACGTCCTGACTTTC.

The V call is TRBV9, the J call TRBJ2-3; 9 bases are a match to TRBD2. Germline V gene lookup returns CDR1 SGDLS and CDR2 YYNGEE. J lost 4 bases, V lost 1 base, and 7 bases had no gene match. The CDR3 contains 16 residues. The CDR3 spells CASSVWGGGASDTQYF. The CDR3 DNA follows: TGTGCCAGCAGCGTATGGGGCGGGGGGGCCTCAGATACGCAGTATTTT. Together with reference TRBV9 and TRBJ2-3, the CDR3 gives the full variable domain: DSGVTQTPKHLITATGQRVTLRCSPRSGDLSVYWYQQSLDQGLQFLIQYYNGEERAKGNILERFSAQQFPDLHSELNLSSLELGDSALYFCASSVWGGGASDTQYFGPGTRLTVL.

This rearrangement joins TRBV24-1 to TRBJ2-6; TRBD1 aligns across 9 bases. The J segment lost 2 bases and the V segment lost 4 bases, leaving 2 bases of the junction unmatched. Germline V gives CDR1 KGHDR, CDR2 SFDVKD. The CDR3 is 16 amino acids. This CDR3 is CATSERTGAGANVLTF. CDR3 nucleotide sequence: TGTGCCACCAGTGAACGGACAGGGGCTGGGGCCAACGTCCTGACTTTC.

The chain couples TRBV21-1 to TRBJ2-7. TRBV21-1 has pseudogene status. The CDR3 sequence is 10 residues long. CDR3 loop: CASRRHEQYF. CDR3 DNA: TGTGCCAGCAGACGGCACGAGCAGTACTTC.

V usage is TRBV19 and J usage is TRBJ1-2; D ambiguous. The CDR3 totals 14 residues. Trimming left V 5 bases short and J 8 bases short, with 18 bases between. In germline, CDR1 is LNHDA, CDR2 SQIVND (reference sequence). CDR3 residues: CASSLNPTTAGYTF. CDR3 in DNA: TGTGCCAGTAGTCTAAACCCAACTACGGCAGGCTACACCTTC.

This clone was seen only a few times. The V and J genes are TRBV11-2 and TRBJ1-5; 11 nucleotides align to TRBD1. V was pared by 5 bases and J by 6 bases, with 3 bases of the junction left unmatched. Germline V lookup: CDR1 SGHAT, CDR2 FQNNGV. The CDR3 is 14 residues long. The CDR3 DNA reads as TGTGCCAGCAGCCCCGGGACAGGGGGTCAGCCCCAGCATTTT. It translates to CASSPGTGGQPQHF. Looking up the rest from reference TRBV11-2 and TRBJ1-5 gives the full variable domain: EAGVAQSPRYKIIEKRQSVAFWCNPISGHATLYWYQQILGQGPKLLIQFQNNGVVDDSQLPKDRFSAERLKGVDSTLKIQPAKLEDSAVYLCASSPGTGGQPQHFGDGTRLSIL.

In DNA, the CDR3 is TGTGCCAGCTCACCTACAGCGGCGGCTAATGAAAAACTGTTTTTT. This gives the protein CASSPTAAANEKLFF. This chain connects TRBV18 to TRBJ1-4; D gene unclear. Trimming removed 3 bases from V and 3 bases from J, with 11 bases in between. The length of the CDR3 is 15 residues. Germline V gene data show CDR1 as KGHSH and CDR2 as LQKENI. Full variable domain (remainder filled in from reference TRBV18 and TRBJ1-4): NAGVMQNPRHLVRRRGQEARLRCSPMKGHSHVYWYRQLPEEGLKFMVYLQKENIIDESGMPKERFSAEFPKEGPSILRIQQVVRGDSAAYFCASSPTAAANEKLFFGSGTQLSVL.

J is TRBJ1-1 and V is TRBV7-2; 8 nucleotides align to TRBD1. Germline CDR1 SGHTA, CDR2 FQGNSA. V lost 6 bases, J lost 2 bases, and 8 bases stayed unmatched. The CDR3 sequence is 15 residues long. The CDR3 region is CASRRSSGGNTEAFF. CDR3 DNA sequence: TGTGCCAGCAGGAGATCCTCAGGGGGCAACACTGAAGCTTTCTTT.

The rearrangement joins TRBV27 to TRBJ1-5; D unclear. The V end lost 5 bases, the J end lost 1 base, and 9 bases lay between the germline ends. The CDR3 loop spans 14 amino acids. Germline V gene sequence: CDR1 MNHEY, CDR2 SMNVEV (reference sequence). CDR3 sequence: CASSGDMSNQPQHF. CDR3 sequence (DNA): TGTGCCAGCAGTGGAGACATGAGCAATCAGCCCCAGCATTTT.

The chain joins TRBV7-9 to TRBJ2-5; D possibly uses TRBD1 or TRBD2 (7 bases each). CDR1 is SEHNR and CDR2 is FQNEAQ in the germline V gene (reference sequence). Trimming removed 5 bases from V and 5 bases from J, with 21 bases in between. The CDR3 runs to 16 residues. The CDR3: CASSTQGRGLRETQYF. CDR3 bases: TGTGCCAGCAGCACGCAGGGGAGGGGGCTAAGGGAGACCCAGTACTTC.

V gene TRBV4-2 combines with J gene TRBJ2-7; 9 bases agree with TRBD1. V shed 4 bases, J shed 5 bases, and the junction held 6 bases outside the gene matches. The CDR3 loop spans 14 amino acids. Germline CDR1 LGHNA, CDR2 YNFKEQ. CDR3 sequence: CASSRTGGRDEQYF. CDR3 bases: TGTGCCAGCAGCCGTACAGGGGGCAGGGACGAGCAGTACTTC.

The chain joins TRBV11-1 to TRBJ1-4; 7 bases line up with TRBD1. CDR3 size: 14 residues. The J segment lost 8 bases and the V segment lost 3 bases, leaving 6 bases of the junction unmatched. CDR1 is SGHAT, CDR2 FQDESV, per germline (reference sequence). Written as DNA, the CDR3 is TGTGCCAGCAGCTTGGAACAGGGGTTGGAAAAACTGTTTTTT. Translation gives CASSLEQGLEKLFF.

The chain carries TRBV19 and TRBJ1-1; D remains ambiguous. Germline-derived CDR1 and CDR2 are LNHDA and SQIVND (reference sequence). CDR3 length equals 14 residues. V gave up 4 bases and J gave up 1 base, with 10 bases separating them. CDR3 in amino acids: CASSRPPENTEAFF. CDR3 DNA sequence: TGTGCCAGTAGTAGGCCTCCAGAGAACACTGAAGCTTTCTTT.

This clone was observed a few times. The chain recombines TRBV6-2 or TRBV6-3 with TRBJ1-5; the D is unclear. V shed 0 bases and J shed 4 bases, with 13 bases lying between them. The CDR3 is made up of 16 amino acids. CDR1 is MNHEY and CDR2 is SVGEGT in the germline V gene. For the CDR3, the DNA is TGTGCCAGCAGTTACTCGACTAGGGCGGGGAATCAGCCCCAGCATTTT. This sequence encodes CASSYSTRAGNQPQHF.

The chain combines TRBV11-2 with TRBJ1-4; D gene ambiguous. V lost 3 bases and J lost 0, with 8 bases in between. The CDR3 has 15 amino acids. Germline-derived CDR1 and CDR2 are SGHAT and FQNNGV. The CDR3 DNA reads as TGTGCCAGCAGCTTGTCAGCCCCAACTAATGAAAAACTGTTTTTT. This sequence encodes CASSLSAPTNEKLFF. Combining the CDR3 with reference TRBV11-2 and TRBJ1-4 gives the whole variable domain EAGVAQSPRYKIIEKRQSVAFWCNPISGHATLYWYQQILGQGPKLLIQFQNNGVVDDSQLPKDRFSAERLKGVDSTLKIQPAKLEDSAVYLCASSLSAPTNEKLFFGSGTQLSVL.

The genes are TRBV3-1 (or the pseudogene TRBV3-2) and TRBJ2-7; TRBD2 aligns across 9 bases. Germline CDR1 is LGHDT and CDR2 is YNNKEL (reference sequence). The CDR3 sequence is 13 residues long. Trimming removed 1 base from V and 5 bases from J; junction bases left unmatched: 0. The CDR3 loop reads CASSQGTSDEQYF. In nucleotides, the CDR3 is TGTGCCAGCAGCCAAGGGACTAGCGACGAGCAGTACTTC.